What follows is one TCR beta chain and its context. The antigen is undetermined. The V gene lost 5 bases and the J gene lost 2 bases, with 12 bases spanning the gap. CDR3 size: 14 residues. CDR1 and CDR2 (germline): SGHNT, YENEEA. This sample is part of a study of graft-versus-host responses after intestinal transplantation. Points from the study as a whole: HvG clone declines early post-transplant were associated with peak circulating GvH levels.

Profiling relied on immunoSEQ multiplex PCR, and the TCRdb table lists in-frame clones only, not all of them. The sample records about 120,000 clones, approximately 95% being singletons. The V gene is TRBV11-3, the J gene TRBJ1-2, with a possible D match to TRBD1 (5 bases). The sequence came from a human donor who received an intestinal transplant. The source material was unstimulated CD8+ T cells sorted from spleen or lymph node cells, sampled before intestinal transplant. In nucleotides, the CDR3 is TGTGCCAGCAGCCTCGGCGGGACCAACTATGGCTACACCTTC. This translates into CASSLGGTNYGYTF.